Below, 11 T cell receptor beta chains from the same sample are listed, as sequenced in a study of CD8 T cells in ankylosing spondylitis (dated by TCRdb to about 2017). The protocol used for the library was 5' RACE. The listed sequencing device is Illumina HiSeq 2500. The raw public data were reprocessed by TCRdb itself: fastp quality trimming at Q25, MiXCR clonotype calling, in-frame beta chains only. Each entry merges the rows of one CDR3 protein and shows their most common DNA and genes. This sample is represented by about 220,000 distinct CDR3 sequences; around 25% of them were singletons. About 7% of the sample rests with the top ten. Sequencing input: blood, either unsorted or a sorted T cell fraction (not recorded which). Every receptor here comes from a male donor with ankylosing spondylitis or in good health (not recorded which).

The chain combines TRBV11-3 with TRBJ2-1; 16 bases are a match to TRBD2. Germline V gene lookup returns CDR1 SGHNT and CDR2 YENEEA. The length of the CDR3 is 17 residues. With 0 bases clipped from V and 13 bases from J, the junction kept 9 bases outside the gene matches. The CDR3 reads CASSLDGGTSGREEQFF. In DNA form, the CDR3 reads TGTGCCAGCAGCTTAGATGGGGGGACTAGCGGGAGGGAGGAACAGTTCTTC.

V is TRBV11-3 and J is TRBJ2-1, with a possible D match to TRBD2 (5 bases). Trimming left V 1 base short and J 7 bases short, with 14 bases between. Germline V CDR1 and CDR2: SGHNT, YENEEA. CDR3 length: 15 amino acids. Written as DNA, the CDR3 is TGTGCCAGCAGCTTAGTACTAGGTGGATTGAATGAGCAGTTCTTC. It specifies CASSLVLGGLNEQFF.

In this sample, this clonotype turned up many times. This rearrangement joins TRBV7-9 to TRBJ2-7; D is perhaps TRBD1 (5 bases). CDR1 SEHNR and CDR2 FQNEAQ come from the germline V gene (reference sequence). V lost 0 bases and J 3 bases, leaving 6 bases between the germline ends. CDR3 length: 13 residues. The DNA for the CDR3 is TGTGCCAGCAGCTTAGCCCAGGGCTACGAGCAGTACTTC. Its protein is CASSLAQGYEQYF.

This chain links TRBV20-1 with TRBJ2-1; D remains unclear. The CDR3 is 14 residues long. The V and J ends lost 5 bases and 6 bases respectively, with 17 bases between them. The V gene's germline CDR1 is DFQATT and CDR2 SNEGSKA (reference sequence). The CDR3 DNA reads as TGCAGTGCTGATGGGCGTGGGCCTGTCAATGAGCAGTTCTTC. Its translation: CSADGRGPVNEQFF.

This clonotype was counted ten times or more. The V gene is TRBV29-1, the J gene TRBJ2-1; 11 nucleotides match TRBD2. The CDR3 contains 13 residues. V dropped 7 bases and J dropped 3; count of bases not matched to a gene: 2. Germline CDR1 and CDR2: SQVTM and ANQGSEA. The CDR3 reads CSAGTSGYNEQFF. The CDR3 nucleotides read TGCAGCGCGGGGACTAGCGGCTACAATGAGCAGTTCTTC.

This clonotype was counted many times. The chain links TRBV20-1 to TRBJ2-7, with TRBD2 as a possible D gene (6 bases). CDR3 length: 17 amino acids. V was cut by 0 bases and J by 6 bases, with 24 bases left in between. CDR1 DFQATT and CDR2 SNEGSKA come from the germline V gene (reference sequence). DNA of the CDR3: TGCAGTGCTAGAGATCCAATCGGCGGGAATGGCTACCGCGAGCAGTACTTC. Translation: CSARDPIGGNGYREQYF.

The rearrangement joins TRBV20-1 to TRBJ1-2; TRBD1 matches 10 bases. Trimming took 6 bases from V and 3 from J; bases not matched to a gene: 7. This CDR3 has 14 amino acids. Germline CDR1 and CDR2: DFQATT and SNEGSKA (reference sequence). The CDR3 region is CSAAGTGEYYGYTF. The DNA for the CDR3 is TGCAGTGCCGCCGGGACAGGGGAGTACTATGGCTACACCTTC.

J is TRBJ2-5 and V is TRBV5-6; 8 bases match TRBD2. CDR3 length equals 14 residues. J gave up 2 bases and V 6 bases, and 6 bases lay outside the gene matches. Germline CDR1 SGHDT, CDR2 YYEEEE. CDR3 sequence reads: CASNGLAGQETQYF. The DNA for the CDR3 is TGTGCCAGCAACGGACTAGCAGGTCAAGAGACCCAGTACTTC.

This clonotype was found many times. V is TRBV20-1 and J is TRBJ2-2; D is perhaps TRBD2 (5 bases). There are 14 residues in the CDR3. V lost 5 bases, J lost 1 base, and 11 bases lay in between. CDR1 is DFQATT and CDR2 is SNEGSKA in the germline V gene (reference sequence). DNA of the CDR3: TGCAGTGCTCCCGGACTGGGGAACACCGGGGAGCTGTTTTTT. Translating it yields CSAPGLGNTGELFF.

At least ten counts were recorded for this clonotype. The chain combines TRBV4-1 with TRBJ2-5; 7 nucleotides line up with TRBD2. V shed 1 base and J 2 bases; nucleotides not matched to a gene: 10. Looked up from germline, CDR1 is MGHRA and CDR2 is YSYEKL. CDR3 length: 17 residues. CDR3 bases: TGCGCCAGCAGCCAAGGCAACTCGGGGGGAAGGCAAGAGACCCAGTACTTC. This sequence encodes CASSQGNSGGRQETQYF.

This rearrangement joins TRBV20-1 to TRBJ1-6; 10 bases are a match to TRBD1. The CDR3 loop spans 13 amino acids. Trimming removed 3 bases from V and 8 bases from J; junction bases left unmatched: 1. The germline V gene encodes CDR1 DFQATT and CDR2 SNEGSKA (reference sequence). This chain's CDR3 is CSARGTGDSPLHF. CDR3 DNA: TGCAGTGCTAGGGGGACAGGGGATTCACCCCTCCACTTT.